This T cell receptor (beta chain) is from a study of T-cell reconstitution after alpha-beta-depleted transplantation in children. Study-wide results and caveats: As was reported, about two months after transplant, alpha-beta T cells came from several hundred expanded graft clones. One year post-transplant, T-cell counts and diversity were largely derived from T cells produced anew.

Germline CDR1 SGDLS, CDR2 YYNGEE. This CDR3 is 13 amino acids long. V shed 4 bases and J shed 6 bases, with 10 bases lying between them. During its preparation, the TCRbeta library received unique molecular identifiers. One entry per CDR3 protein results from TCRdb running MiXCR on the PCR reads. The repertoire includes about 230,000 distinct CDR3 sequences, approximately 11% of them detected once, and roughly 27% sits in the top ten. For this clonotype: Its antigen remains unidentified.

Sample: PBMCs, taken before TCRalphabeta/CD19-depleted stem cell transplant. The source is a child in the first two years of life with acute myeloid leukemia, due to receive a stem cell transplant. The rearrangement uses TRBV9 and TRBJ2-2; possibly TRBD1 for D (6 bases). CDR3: CASSLGAAGELFF. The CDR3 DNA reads TGTGCCAGCAGCTTGGGGGCTGCCGGGGAGCTGTTTTTT.